The clone carrying this TCR beta chain showed up many times. TCR beta CDR3 regions were amplified from RNA. The HTBI set primed first-round TCR CDR3 RT-PCR. TCRdb re-called the multiplex PCR reads through MiXCR, storing one row per CDR3 protein. This sample carries around 520,000 distinct CDR3 sequences, over 13% of them seen once, and the ten largest clones take over 15%. These data are taken from a study of T cells in Graves' hyperthyroidism and ophthalmopathy. Across the whole study: Blood from the periphery was taken at initial diagnosis, before any treatment.

The germline V and J ends were trimmed by 4 bases and 1 base, with 19 bases remaining between them. The germline CDR1 and CDR2 sequences are ENHRY and SYGVKD. This CDR3 contains 17 residues. The TCR sequence derives from a woman aged 18-29 years with Graves' hyperthyroidism. The J gene is TRBJ1-1, the V gene TRBV10-3; D perhaps matches TRBD1 (5 bases). The sequenced material came from blood. For the CDR3, the DNA is TGTGCCATCAGTGGCTCAACCACCCACGGACAGAACACTGAAGCTTTCTTT. Translation gives CAISGSTTHGQNTEAFF.